Following are 9 T cell receptor beta chains from one sample sequenced in a study of response to subunit inactivated influenza vaccine. TCRdb re-analysed the RT-PCR reads in MiXCR, keeping a single row per CDR3 protein. The sample consists of more than 500,000 distinct CDR3 sequences, approximately 10% of them appearing once. This same sample was also taken into another study, of T cells expressing NK-cell markers. That paper notes: Generation of TCR beta cDNA was performed by 5'RACE template switching incorporating UMIs.

Sequencing was performed on PBMCs from blood, taken on the day of vaccination. The receptors shown here come from a middle-aged man who received an inactivated influenza vaccine.

This clonotype was counted at least ten times. The chain has TRBV7-9 and TRBJ2-7, with D hard to call. Trimming removed 3 bases at V and 2 bases at J, with 2 bases between. The CDR3 has 11 amino acids. Germline V CDR1 and CDR2: SEHNR, FQNEAQ (reference sequence). The CDR3 loop is CASSFAYEQYF. CDR3 DNA sequence: TGTGCCAGCAGCTTCGCCTACGAGCAGTACTTC.

V is TRBV5-4 and J is TRBJ2-2; D may be TRBD1 (5 bases). From germline, CDR1 is SGHNT and CDR2 YYREEE (reference sequence). Deletions cut 4 bases from V and 6 bases from J, with 16 bases between. This CDR3 has 15 residues. The CDR3 loop reads CASSLDRQQAGELFF. For the CDR3, the DNA is TGTGCCAGCAGCCTTGACAGACAACAAGCCGGGGAGCTGTTTTTT.

This chain uses TRBV7-6 with TRBJ2-1; 12 bases line up with TRBD2. Germline V lookup: CDR1 SGHVS, CDR2 FNYEAQ. This CDR3 spans 20 amino acids. Losses at the gene ends were 2 bases for V and 0 bases for J; bases not matched to a gene: 11. CDR3 DNA: TGTGCCAGCAGCTTATATATCTGGCTAGCGGGAGGGCGCTCCTACAATGAGCAGTTCTTC. Residues: CASSLYIWLAGGRSYNEQFF.

The chain couples TRBV7-2 to TRBJ2-2; no clear D. The V and J ends lost 1 base and 6 bases respectively, with 15 bases between them. The CDR3 sequence is 16 residues long. Germline V gene data show CDR1 as SGHTA and CDR2 as FQGNSA. DNA of the CDR3: TGTGCCAGCAGCTTAGTCGCTAGTTTGATCGCCGGGGAGCTGTTTTTT. The encoded protein is CASSLVASLIAGELFF.

The table lists this clonotype with a few counts. J is TRBJ2-7 and V is TRBV3-1; no clear D gene. Germline-derived CDR1 and CDR2 are LGHDT and YNNKEL (reference sequence). The CDR3 is 12 amino acids. V was trimmed by 3 bases and J by 3 bases, leaving 6 bases between them. The DNA of the CDR3 is TGTGCCAGCAGCCAGTCAGTCTACGAGCAGTACTTC. Amino acids: CASSQSVYEQYF.

The genes are TRBV5-1 and TRBJ1-2; a weak D match, TRBD1 (5 bases). The length of the CDR3 is 16 residues. V was shortened by 4 bases and J by 0 bases, with 16 bases between the two germline ends. Germline CDR1 and CDR2: SGHRS and YFSETQ. CDR3 nucleotide sequence: TGCGCCAGCAGCATGGGGACGGCAGCGTCTAACTATGGCTACACCTTC. Amino acids: CASSMGTAASNYGYTF.

The CDR3 here is CASSLTGTGLSGANVLTF. For the CDR3, the DNA is TGTGCCAGCAGCCTAACCGGGACAGGCCTCTCTGGGGCCAACGTCCTGACTTTC. The chain carries TRBV4-2 and TRBJ2-6; 8 positions agree with TRBD1. Germline V lookup: CDR1 LGHNA, CDR2 YNFKEQ. V was pared by 4 bases and J by 0 bases, with 8 bases of the junction left unmatched. The CDR3 length is 18 residues.

This clonotype was counted between two and nine times. The rearrangement joins TRBV20-1 to TRBJ1-1; D is perhaps TRBD1 (5 bases). Trimming removed 3 bases at V and 7 bases at J, with 12 bases between. CDR3 length: 12 residues. CDR1 DFQATT and CDR2 SNEGSKA come from the germline V gene (reference sequence). DNA for the CDR3: TGCAGTGCTAGTTACGGGGCAGATGAAGCTTTCTTT. It translates to CSASYGADEAFF.

CDR3 residues: CASSVSNYNEQFF. For the CDR3, the DNA is TGTGCCAGCAGCGTCTCCAACTACAATGAGCAGTTCTTC. The chain carries TRBV9 and TRBJ2-1, with D uncertain. This CDR3 region has 13 residues. V gave up 2 bases and J gave up 3 bases, with 6 bases separating them. The germline V gene encodes CDR1 SGDLS and CDR2 YYNGEE.